This TCR beta chain was captured by sequencing in a study of shared clonotypes between healthy human individuals (dated by TCRdb to 2019 to 2021). For context, the study as a whole: The cohort comprised a couple of women and a few men aged 18 to 49 years. Per donor, leukapheresis produced somewhere between about 0.9 and 9 billion PBMCs. Per donor, three plates each were used for CD4 naive and CD4 memory, two for CD8 naive, and one for CD8 memory. To increase sequencing depth and limit assay-specific biases, different laboratories used diverse techniques to prepare libraries and sequence TCR repertoires. Blood TCR repertoires of a handful of healthy adults were deeply sequenced to estimate repertoire size and the extent of clonotype sharing between individuals.

The cysteine opens and the phenylalanine closes a CDR3 of 14 amino acids. CDR3 DNA is the only sequence kept; it has 42 bases, read in frame from the first base. The germline V gene gives CDR1 as ENHRY and CDR2 as SYGVKD. V has 3 bases trimmed and J has 4 bases trimmed; junction bases matching no gene number 3. Concerning this clone itself: Its specific antigen is unknown. The sample holds no much larger clone one base away, and base qualities are not on file.

Using the deep immunoSEQ assay, multiplex PCR amplified TCR CDR3 regions from genomic DNA. Extracted genomic DNA from each cell subset was distributed evenly across all wells of several immunoSEQ 96-well plates, and each plate was treated as a replicate. For sorted subsets, around 200 ng genomic DNA, equal to tens of thousands of T cell genomes, was loaded into each replicate PCR. The purified libraries were quantified using a Qubit 3.0 fluorometer, sized with a Bioanalyzer 2100, and then quantified again using the KAPA Library Quantification kit. Every immunoSEQ 96-well plate was sequenced on a separate single-read 150-cycle Illumina NextSeq 550 flow cell. In the paper's pipeline: Because only junctional sequences without quality scores were contained in the immunoSEQ output, filtering matching that applied to full-length reads could not be performed. Sequences were annotated with PyIR, a Python wrapper for IgBLAST v1.9, using IMGT germline references to assign V/J genes and CDR3. Reads with weak V/J assignments (E-value above 1e-6), missing CDR3, stop codons, out-of-frame junctions, or ambiguous translated residues were removed. V3J clonotypes were defined as sequences sharing an identical inferred V gene, J gene, and CDR3 amino acid sequence. The percentage overlap between two repertoires was calculated by dividing the number of shared unique clonotypes by the size of the smaller repertoire. Three approaches were used to assess repertoire richness: RTK rarefaction, the Chao1 estimator, and Recon v2.1 estimates of unobserved clonotypes. OLGA was used to compute generation probabilities for all TCRbeta clonotypes that the gDNA method yielded from a few donors. The clones in this table, taken by TCRdb from immuneACCESS, are in-frame only. Not every clone is retained; where verified, under half of the shortfall comes from an unresolved V gene, and the cause of the rest is unknown. V and J calls and clone size are given by that table; D and trimming were obtained from the DNA. In all, the sample holds a few million clones, and 90% to 96% of those were seen once. The ten largest clones add up to 0.1% to 0.15% of the sample.

The donors were healthy, HIV-negative adults who had no recently reported acute infections or vaccinations. Every donor was a Caucasian adult residing in Nashville, Tennessee, USA. Magnetic negative selection was used to enrich CD4+ T cells, after which naive cells were positively selected on CD45RA and the negative fraction became the memory subset. Blood was obtained by leukapheresis, after which PBMCs were separated by Ficoll-Histopaque density gradient centrifugation and cryopreserved in liquid nitrogen vapor phase. Analytical flow cytometry was used to check the purity and quantity of each magnetically sorted T cell population. Genomic DNA was isolated from each sorted fraction and quantified by UV absorbance on a Nanodrop 2000c. Study-level results and caveats: Sampling was limited to blood, and TCR repertoires in tissue likely differ from TCR repertoires in blood. Estimated clonotype richness was generally larger for naive than for memory subsets. Incomplete sequencing was indicated by rarefaction of sorted-subset datasets, despite the large sequencing depth. Compared with non-shared clonotypes, clonotypes shared by all four sorted-subset donors had higher generation probabilities. Because the study included a small number of donors, the genetic and exposure-history diversity represented was limited. Based on pairwise subsampling, the degree of clonotype sharing among donors was expected to be affected by sequencing depth. Sharing across several donors was observed for roughly 5.4% of naive CD4, under 4% of naive CD8, 2% to 2.5% of memory CD4, and roughly 0.4% of memory CD8 clonotypes.

This receptor was obtained from a man between 18 and 29 years old in good health. The chain is assembled from TRBV10-3 and TRBJ1-2, with 9 central nucleotides matching TRBD1. The sequenced material came from naive CD4+ T cells sorted from blood. Per the publication, the cell subset or site label means: CD45RA+ positively selected. The base sequence is TGTGCCATCAGTGATAAGACAGGGGGCTATGGCTACACCTTC. This is translated as CAISDKTGGYGYTF.